This record concerns one TCR beta chain sequence. Its antigen is as yet unknown. This PCR relied on a set of 60 Vbeta primers and 13 Jbeta primers. The table came from immunoSEQ multiplex PCR; TCRdb's copy has only in-frame clones and leaves some out. Among about 150,000 clones listed, approximately 84% were seen once. The record originates from a study of cytomegalovirus exposure and HLA in healthy donors. Notes on the study in general: In a later analysis, at a false discovery rate of 0.05, some 17,000 TCR beta sequences were associated with HLA alleles.

CDR1 is SNHLY, CDR2 FYNNEI, per germline. Trimming cost V 4 bases and J 8 bases; bases outside gene matches: 12. The CDR3 length is 15 residues. The sequenced material came from PBMCs. The clonotype comes from a girl under 18 in good health and CMV-seropositive. This sequence joins TRBV2 and TRBJ2-3; 7 nucleotides align to TRBD1. The CDR3 sequence is CASSVQGVIRGTQYF. The CDR3 region has the DNA TGTGCCAGCAGTGTCCAGGGGGTTATAAGAGGTACGCAGTATTTT.